The next 25 T cell receptor beta chains were all read from a single sample in a study of T cells after yellow fever vaccination. TCRdb itself ran the 5' RACE reads through MiXCR, one entry per CDR3 protein. The sample lists about 75,000 distinct CDR3 sequences, more than 5.5% seen once, with roughly 29% in the top ten. Sequences were derived from CD8+ T cells sorted from PBMCs, sampled more than 8 days after the first yellow fever vaccination. The receptors shown here come from a man between 18 and 35 years old who received the YFV17D yellow fever vaccine.

Many counts were recorded for this clonotype. This chain connects TRBV4-1 to TRBJ1-1; possible D gene TRBD1, 5 bases. Deletions cut 4 bases from V and 5 bases from J, with 11 bases between. The V gene's germline CDR1 is MGHRA and CDR2 YSYEKL. The CDR3 has 13 amino acids. CDR3 in amino acids: CASSLRPGTEAFF. CDR3 sequence (DNA): TGCGCCAGCAGCCTCCGTCCAGGGACTGAAGCTTTCTTT.

The chain links TRBV5-1 to TRBJ2-1; 10 positions agree with TRBD2. The CDR3 is 19 amino acids. After removal of 5 bases from V and 3 bases from J, the junction contained 17 bases not matched to a gene. From germline, CDR1 is SGHRS and CDR2 YFSETQ. The CDR3 region is CASRPFTSGDPENYNEQFF. In DNA, the CDR3 is TGCGCCAGCAGACCTTTTACTAGCGGGGACCCGGAAAACTACAATGAGCAGTTCTTC. The full variable domain, in which reference TRBV5-1 and TRBJ2-1 provide the parts outside the CDR3, is KAGVTQTPRYLIKTRGQQVTLSCSPISGHRSVSWYQQTPGQGLQFLFEYFSETQRNKGNFPGRFSGRQFSNSRSEMNVSTLELGDSALYLCASRPFTSGDPENYNEQFFGPGTRLTVL.

This clonotype was observed many times. This chain joins TRBV3-1 and TRBJ2-1, with 8 nucleotides matching TRBD2. V lost 4 bases and J lost 4; bases outside the gene matches: 9. The CDR3 has 16 amino acids. From germline, CDR1 is LGHDT and CDR2 YNNKEL (reference sequence). The DNA of the CDR3 is TGTGCCAGCAGCCGAGCCGGGACTAGTCGATACAATGAGCAGTTCTTC. Translated, it gives CASSRAGTSRYNEQFF.

This clonotype was detected many times. The V gene is TRBV29-1, the J gene TRBJ2-7, with D unresolved. Germline V lookup: CDR1 SQVTM, CDR2 ANQGSEA. Trimming cost V 5 bases and J 4 bases, with 9 bases left between them. The CDR3 runs to 11 residues. CDR3 coding DNA: TGCAGCGTTCCGGGTATTTACGAGCAGTACTTC. Translation: CSVPGIYEQYF.

This clonotype came up a few times. V gene TRBV12-3 or TRBV12-4 combines with J gene TRBJ1-5, with a weak D call TRBD1 (5 bases). The CDR3 is 15 residues long. Deletions cut 3 bases from V and 0 bases from J, with 9 bases between. The CDR3 DNA is TGTGCCAGCAGTTTCTCAGGGTATAGCAATCAGCCCCAGCATTTT. It is translated as CASSFSGYSNQPQHF.

This chain links TRBV6-2 or TRBV6-3 with TRBJ1-5, with no clear D. The CDR3 is made up of 15 amino acids. V shed 2 bases and J shed 4 bases, with 12 bases lying between them. Germline CDR1 reads MNHEY; CDR2 reads SVGEGT. The CDR3, as DNA: TGTGCCAGCAGTTACGACGTGAGTGCTAATCAGCCCCAGCATTTT. The encoded protein is CASSYDVSANQPQHF.

This clonotype occurred many times. The rearrangement joins TRBV10-3 to TRBJ2-5, with 9 bases aligning to TRBD1. The V gene's germline CDR1 is ENHRY and CDR2 SYGVKD. The CDR3 length is 13 residues. V lost 7 bases to trimming and J lost 5 bases; unmatched junction nucleotides: 5. The CDR3 loop reads CAIKDRGNETQYF. CDR3 in DNA: TGTGCCATCAAGGACAGGGGAAATGAGACCCAGTACTTC.

The chain uses TRBV15 and TRBJ2-1, with 7 nucleotides matching TRBD2. CDR3 length equals 16 residues. CDR1 LNHNV and CDR2 YYDKDF come from the germline V gene (reference sequence). V was pared by 4 bases and J by 4 bases, with 10 bases of the junction left unmatched. The DNA for the CDR3 is TGTGCCACCAGCACTCTCGATCTAGCGGTATACAATGAGCAGTTCTTC. It encodes CATSTLDLAVYNEQFF. Full variable domain (rest looked up from reference TRBV15 and TRBJ2-1): DAMVIQNPRYQVTQFGKPVTLSCSQTLNHNVMYWYQQKSSQAPKLLFHYYDKDFNNEADTPDNFQSRRPNTSFCFLDIRSPGLGDTAMYLCATSTLDLAVYNEQFFGPGTRLTVL.

This clonotype came up many times. The J gene is TRBJ1-1, the V gene TRBV28, with D hard to call. In germline, CDR1 is MDHEN, CDR2 SYDVKM. This CDR3 has 14 residues. The germline V and J ends were trimmed by 5 bases and 0 bases, with 10 bases remaining between them. CDR3 in DNA: TGTGCCAGCAGTCAGAAGATCATGAACACTGAAGCTTTCTTT. As protein: CASSQKIMNTEAFF.

In its sample, this clonotype was seen many times. V gene TRBV7-9 combines with J gene TRBJ2-5; 7 bases are shared with TRBD2. V shed 5 bases, J shed 4 bases, and the junction held 7 bases outside the gene matches. This CDR3 is 14 amino acids long. Germline values: CDR1 SEHNR, CDR2 FQNEAQ (reference sequence). CDR3 nucleotide sequence: TGTGCCAGCAGCCCTCGGGACTACCCAGAGACCCAGTACTTC. Amino acids: CASSPRDYPETQYF. The entire variable domain, with the rest obtained from reference TRBV7-9 and TRBJ2-5, is as follows: DTGVSQNPRHKITKRGQNVTFRCDPISEHNRLYWYRQTLGQGPEFLTYFQNEAQLEKSRLLSDRFSAERPKGSFSTLEIQRTEQGDSAMYLCASSPRDYPETQYFGPGTRLLVL.

V usage is TRBV27 and J usage is TRBJ2-1, with 8 bases identical to TRBD2. The V gene's germline CDR1 is MNHEY and CDR2 SMNVEV (reference sequence). V lost 6 bases and J lost 8; bases outside the gene matches: 6. There are 13 residues in the CDR3. The CDR3 is CASSPGTRHEQFF. The CDR3 DNA follows: TGTGCCAGCAGCCCCGGGACTAGACATGAGCAGTTCTTC.

Details on this clonotype: Being one base from a much bigger clone, this may be a read error. The chain uses TRBV5-1 and TRBJ2-1, with no clear D. The germline V gene encodes CDR1 SGHRS and CDR2 YFSETQ. There are 15 residues in the CDR3. CDR3: CASSLVRDTYNEQLF. The CDR3 DNA follows: TGCGCCAGCAGCTTGGTTAGGGATACCTACAATGAGCAGCTCTTC.

The sample holds many counts of this clonotype. This sequence joins TRBV27 and TRBJ2-1, with 13 bases that match TRBD2. CDR3 length: 15 residues. Germline V gives CDR1 MNHEY, CDR2 SMNVEV (reference sequence). The J segment lost 10 bases and the V segment lost 5 bases, leaving 8 bases of the junction unmatched. The CDR3 bases are TGTGCCAGCAGTATCGGACTAGCGGGGGTAAAAGAGCAGTTCTTC. The encoded protein is CASSIGLAGVKEQFF.

This clonotype was seen only a few times. The J gene is TRBJ2-2, the V gene TRBV2, with D possibly TRBD1 on 5 matching bases. This CDR3 has 14 residues. V shed 8 bases and J shed 0 bases, with 10 bases lying between them. The germline V gene encodes CDR1 SNHLY and CDR2 FYNNEI. CDR3 DNA sequence: TGTGCCAGCGATAGGGGCCCGAACACCGGGGAGCTGTTTTTT. Translation: CASDRGPNTGELFF.

V is TRBV5-1 and J is TRBJ2-2; a weak D match, TRBD1 (6 bases). Deletions cut 0 bases from V and 0 bases from J, with 18 bases between. This CDR3 is 19 amino acids long. Germline V gene data show CDR1 as SGHRS and CDR2 as YFSETQ. The CDR3 protein is CASSLGLRPGTTNTGELFF. The CDR3, as DNA: TGCGCCAGCAGCTTGGGGCTGCGACCCGGGACAACGAACACCGGGGAGCTGTTTTTT.

This clonotype was seen more than once but under ten times. In DNA, the CDR3 is TGCGCCAGCAGCCAACCCAGGACAGGGAGGCCTGAAGCTTTCTTT. Its translation is CASSQPRTGRPEAFF. The rearrangement joins TRBV4-1 to TRBJ1-1; 8 nucleotides align to TRBD1. Germline loops: CDR1 MGHRA, CDR2 YSYEKL. V shed 2 bases, J shed 6 bases, and the junction held 8 bases outside the gene matches. This CDR3 is built from 15 residues.

The table lists this clonotype with many counts. This rearrangement joins TRBV28 to TRBJ2-7, with D perhaps matching TRBD1 (6 bases). The CDR3 is 13 residues long. V dropped 3 bases and J dropped 7 bases, with 13 bases sitting between them. Germline V CDR1 and CDR2: MDHEN, SYDVKM. The CDR3 here is CASSLEDSLEQYV. The CDR3 DNA is TGTGCCAGCAGTTTGGAGGACAGCCTGGAGCAGTACGTC.

This clonotype was picked up many times. This sequence joins TRBV20-1 and TRBJ2-1, with TRBD1 identical over 8 bases. The CDR3 runs 15 residues. The germline gives CDR1 DFQATT, CDR2 SNEGSKA (reference sequence). V shed 0 bases, J shed 7 bases, and the junction held 8 bases outside the gene matches. CDR3 sequence reads: CSARDNQGAWNEQFF. CDR3 DNA: TGCAGTGCTAGAGATAACCAGGGGGCATGGAATGAGCAGTTCTTC.

This clonotype was seen repeatedly, ten times or more. The chain joins TRBV7-9 to TRBJ2-3; no clear D gene. CDR1 SEHNR and CDR2 FQNEAQ come from the germline V gene (reference sequence). V was clipped by 5 bases and J by 5 bases, with 8 bases between them. CDR3 length: 12 amino acids. CDR3 nucleotides: TGTGCCAGCAGCCGATGGGGAGATACGCAGTATTTT. Translated, it gives CASSRWGDTQYF.

This clonotype has just a few counts. The chain is built from TRBV12-3 or TRBV12-4 and TRBJ1-1; TRBD1 matches at 7 bases. Germline trimming cut 2 bases from V and 6 bases from J; bases unmatched to any gene: 0. CDR3 length: 12 amino acids. CDR3 amino acids: CASSLTGAEAFF. The CDR3 region has the DNA TGTGCCAGCAGTTTAACAGGGGCTGAAGCTTTCTTT.

This clonotype was seen ten or more times. The chain recombines TRBV24-1 with TRBJ1-1, with D possibly TRBD1 on 5 matching bases. This CDR3 has 14 residues. Trimming took off 0 bases at V and 5 bases at J, with 9 bases between the two ends. The V gene's germline CDR1 is KGHDR and CDR2 SFDVKD. This CDR3 is CATSDLTGRTEAFF. The CDR3 coding sequence is TGTGCCACCAGTGATTTGACAGGCAGAACTGAAGCTTTCTTT.

This clonotype was seen repeatedly, ten times or more. The chain combines TRBV4-2 with TRBJ1-6; D is unclear. Germline CDR1 and CDR2: LGHNA and YNFKEQ. Trimming took 0 bases from V and 13 from J, leaving 4 bases between them. This CDR3 spans 11 amino acids. The CDR3 DNA reads TGTGCCAGCAGCCAAGACGGCCCCCTCCACTTT. Residues: CASSQDGPLHF.

In this sample, this clonotype turned up many times. This chain links TRBV5-1 with TRBJ2-3; no clear D. This CDR3 contains 18 residues. V was pared by 2 bases and J by 6 bases, with 25 bases between. The germline CDR1 and CDR2 sequences are SGHRS and YFSETQ. CDR3 sequence (DNA): TGCGCCAGCAGCTTTGCTTCCTGGCCGAGTAGGAGCAGGGATACGCAGTATTTT. Its translation: CASSFASWPSRSRDTQYF.

This clonotype was found many times. The rearrangement links TRBV5-6 to TRBJ2-7; D not resolved. CDR1 is SGHDT, CDR2 YYEEEE, per germline. V lost 1 base to trimming and J lost 0 bases, with 8 bases between them. This CDR3 spans 14 amino acids. The CDR3 region has the DNA TGTGCCAGCAGCTTGCCAGGCAGCTCCTACGAGCAGTACGTC. Protein: CASSLPGSSYEQYV.

This clonotype occurred many times. The V gene is TRBV20-1, the J gene TRBJ2-1, with a tentative D call TRBD2 (6 bases). Germline V lookup: CDR1 DFQATT, CDR2 SNEGSKA (reference sequence). The CDR3 is made up of 15 amino acids. Trimming removed 0 bases from V and 2 bases from J, with 11 bases in between. This chain's CDR3 is CSARDGASAYNEQFF. CDR3 DNA sequence: TGCAGTGCTAGAGATGGGGCTAGCGCCTACAATGAGCAGTTCTTC.